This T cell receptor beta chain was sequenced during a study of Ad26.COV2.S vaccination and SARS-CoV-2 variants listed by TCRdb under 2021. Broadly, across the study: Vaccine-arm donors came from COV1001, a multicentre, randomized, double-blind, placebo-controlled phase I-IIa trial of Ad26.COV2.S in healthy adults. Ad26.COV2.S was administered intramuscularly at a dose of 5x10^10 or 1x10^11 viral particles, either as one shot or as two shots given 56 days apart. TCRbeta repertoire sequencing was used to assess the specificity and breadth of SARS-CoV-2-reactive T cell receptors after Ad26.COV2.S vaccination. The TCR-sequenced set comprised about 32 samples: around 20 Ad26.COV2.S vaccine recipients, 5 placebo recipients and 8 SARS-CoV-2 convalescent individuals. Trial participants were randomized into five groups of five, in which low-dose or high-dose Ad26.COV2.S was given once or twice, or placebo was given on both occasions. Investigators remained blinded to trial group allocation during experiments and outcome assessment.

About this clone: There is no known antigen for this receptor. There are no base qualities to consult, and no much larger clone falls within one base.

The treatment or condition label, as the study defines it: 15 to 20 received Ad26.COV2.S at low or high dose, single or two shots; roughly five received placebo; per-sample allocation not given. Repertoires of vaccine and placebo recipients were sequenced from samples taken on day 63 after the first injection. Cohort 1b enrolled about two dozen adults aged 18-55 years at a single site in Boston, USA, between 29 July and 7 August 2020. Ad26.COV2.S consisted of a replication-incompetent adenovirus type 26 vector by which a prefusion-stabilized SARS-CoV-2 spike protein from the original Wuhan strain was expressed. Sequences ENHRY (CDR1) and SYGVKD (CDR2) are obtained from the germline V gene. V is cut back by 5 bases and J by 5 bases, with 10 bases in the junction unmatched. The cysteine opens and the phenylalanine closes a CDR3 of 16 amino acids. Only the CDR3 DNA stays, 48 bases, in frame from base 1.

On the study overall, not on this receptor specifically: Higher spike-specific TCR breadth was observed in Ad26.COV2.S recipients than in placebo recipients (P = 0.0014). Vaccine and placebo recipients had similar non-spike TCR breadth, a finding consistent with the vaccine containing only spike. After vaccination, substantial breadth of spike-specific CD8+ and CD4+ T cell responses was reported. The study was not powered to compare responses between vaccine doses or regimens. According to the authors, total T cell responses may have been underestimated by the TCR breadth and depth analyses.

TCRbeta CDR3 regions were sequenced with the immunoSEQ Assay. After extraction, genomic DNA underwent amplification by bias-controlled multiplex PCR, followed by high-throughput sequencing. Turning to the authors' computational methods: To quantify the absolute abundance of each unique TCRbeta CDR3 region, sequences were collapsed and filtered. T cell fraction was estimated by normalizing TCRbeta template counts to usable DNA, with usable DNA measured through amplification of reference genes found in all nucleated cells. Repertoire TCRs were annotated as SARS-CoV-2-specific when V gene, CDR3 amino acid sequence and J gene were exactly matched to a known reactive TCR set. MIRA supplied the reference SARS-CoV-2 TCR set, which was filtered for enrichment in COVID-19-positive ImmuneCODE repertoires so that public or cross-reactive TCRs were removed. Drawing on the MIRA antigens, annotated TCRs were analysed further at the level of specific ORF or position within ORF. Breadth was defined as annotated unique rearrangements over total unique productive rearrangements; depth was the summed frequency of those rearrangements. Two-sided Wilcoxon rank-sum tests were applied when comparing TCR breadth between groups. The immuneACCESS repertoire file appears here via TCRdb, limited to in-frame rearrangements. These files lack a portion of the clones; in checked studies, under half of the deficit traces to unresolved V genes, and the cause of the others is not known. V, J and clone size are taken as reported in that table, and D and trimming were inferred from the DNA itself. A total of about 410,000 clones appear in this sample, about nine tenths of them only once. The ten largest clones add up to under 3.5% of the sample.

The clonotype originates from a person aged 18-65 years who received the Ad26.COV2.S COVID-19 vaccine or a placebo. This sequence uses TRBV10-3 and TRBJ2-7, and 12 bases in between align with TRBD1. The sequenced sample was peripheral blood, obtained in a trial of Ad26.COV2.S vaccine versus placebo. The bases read TGTGCCATCAGTAGACTCGCGGGACAGGGGGCCCACGAGCAGTACTTC. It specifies CAISRLAGQGAHEQYF.